A selection of T cell receptor beta chains follows, all from one sample in a study of T-cell reconstitution after alpha-beta-depleted transplantation in children. Using its own MiXCR run on the PCR reads, TCRdb lists one record per CDR3 protein. The sample lists over 200,000 distinct CDR3 sequences, about 15% occurring once. This specimen consisted of PBMCs, mostly from graft donor cells, obtained 360 days after TCRalphabeta/CD19-depleted stem cell transplant. These receptors all stem from a male patient between 2 and 15 years old who had a stem cell transplant for acute lymphoblastic leukemia, so the T cells may come from the graft donor. Each CDR3 is given without its conserved first and last residue.

j_gene,v_gene,CDR3aa
TRBJ2-7,TRBV4-2,ASSQDRYGETYEQY
TRBJ2-3,TRBV28,ASSTRESTDTQY
TRBJ2-5,TRBV5-6,ASSGSKRGAETQY
TRBJ2-2,TRBV7-3,ASSLGGSNTGELF
TRBJ2-7,TRBV10-3,AARTGGGSSYEQY
TRBJ1-1,TRBV12-3/TRBV12-4,ASSTDRGSTEAF
TRBJ2-2,TRBV4-2,ASSRHQGTKGTGELF
TRBJ1-3,TRBV5-1,ASSLATADIGNTIY
TRBJ2-2,TRBV24-1,ATSDSGPDPYTGELF
TRBJ2-7,TRBV5-1,ASSFVSSGTPYEQY
TRBJ2-1,TRBV10-2,ASSEGDAGIGREQF
TRBJ2-1,TRBV29-1,SVAGTSGRANYEQF
TRBJ1-1,TRBV20-1,SARETENTEAF
TRBJ2-1,TRBV18,ASSLRDTEQF
TRBJ2-7,TRBV5-6,ASRATGGSYEQY
TRBJ2-4,TRBV10-3,AISVSGGGQENIQY
TRBJ2-5,TRBV7-6,ASSLFSYQETQY
TRBJ1-6,TRBV5-1,ASSLETDGSPLH
TRBJ2-1,TRBV24-1,ATSEPTSVDNEQF
TRBJ2-3,TRBV12-3/TRBV12-4,ASSISGADTQY
TRBJ1-5,TRBV2,ASSEVGGQSNQPQH
TRBJ2-1,TRBV7-6,ASSLIWTGYNEQF